One and the same sample provided the 23 T cell receptor beta chains below, sequenced in a study of blood T cells in healthy people across ages. The use of a sample-barcoded 5' primer and a J-beta primer mix characterized a second PCR of about 7 to 12 cycles. TCRdb ran MiXCR on the 5' RACE reads and lists one entry per CDR3 protein. Of about 970,000 distinct CDR3 sequences listed, approximately 50% are singletons. The source material was blood. The receptors here all came from a woman aged 55-69 years in good health.

The chain joins TRBV15 to TRBJ2-5; D is possibly TRBD1 (5 bases). Germline CDR1 LNHNV, CDR2 YYDKDF (reference sequence). This CDR3 is built from 15 residues. Trimming removed 2 bases from V and 5 bases from J, with 15 bases in between. CDR3 in DNA: TGTGCCACCAGCAGATTACAGGTAACGGAGGAGACCCAGTACTTC. This translates into CATSRLQVTEETQYF.

The rearrangement joins TRBV12-3 or TRBV12-4 to TRBJ1-4, with D unclear. This CDR3 is 16 amino acids long. Trimming cost V 2 bases and J 0 bases, with 10 bases left between them. The CDR3 loop reads CASSLKSSSTNEKLFF. CDR3 bases: TGTGCCAGCAGTTTAAAATCCTCTTCAACTAATGAAAAACTGTTTTTT.

The chain employs TRBV7-9 and TRBJ2-1, with a possible D match to TRBD1 (5 bases). Germline V gene data show CDR1 as SEHNR and CDR2 as FQNEAQ (reference sequence). CDR3 size: 13 residues. Trimming removed 5 bases at V and 2 bases at J, with 7 bases between. CDR3 loop: CASSETAYNEQFF. CDR3 DNA sequence: TGTGCCAGCAGCGAGACAGCCTACAATGAGCAGTTCTTC.

The chain joins TRBV9 to TRBJ2-1; D unclear. The CDR3 extends over 14 amino acids. CDR1 is SGDLS, CDR2 YYNGEE, per germline. Trimming stripped 3 bases from V and 3 bases from J, with 10 bases between. CDR3 in amino acids: CASSGIAIYNEQFF. CDR3 sequence (DNA): TGTGCCAGCAGCGGAATAGCCATCTACAATGAGCAGTTCTTC. Combining the CDR3 with reference TRBV9 and TRBJ2-1 gives the whole variable domain DSGVTQTPKHLITATGQRVTLRCSPRSGDLSVYWYQQSLDQGLQFLIQYYNGEERAKGNILERFSAQQFPDLHSELNLSSLELGDSALYFCASSGIAIYNEQFFGPGTRLTVL.

The genes are TRBV7-3 and TRBJ2-3; D not resolved. Germline-derived CDR1 and CDR2 are SGHTA and FQGTGA. V gave up 0 bases and J gave up 7 bases, with 14 bases separating them. CDR3 length: 15 amino acids. The CDR3 region has the DNA TGTGCCAGCAGCTTAACTTCGGGCCACGCGAATACGCAGTATTTT. It translates to CASSLTSGHANTQYF.

In its sample, this clonotype was seen a few times. The chain has TRBV25-1 and TRBJ2-4, with D possibly matching TRBD1 (6 bases). Germline loops: CDR1 MGHDK, CDR2 SYGVNS. V was shortened by 5 bases and J by 8 bases, with 19 bases between the two germline ends. This CDR3 has 15 residues. The CDR3 nucleotides are TGTGCCAGCAGTATTCAGGGGCAGGGGTGGGACATTCAGTACTTC. Protein product: CASSIQGQGWDIQYF.

This clonotype was observed a single time. The rearrangement links TRBV12-3 or TRBV12-4 to TRBJ2-3; 8 positions match TRBD1. V shed 3 bases and J 4 bases; nucleotides not matched to a gene: 21. The CDR3 sequence is 20 residues long. The CDR3 DNA reads TGTGCCAGCAGTTTGGGTCCCAGGGGGCTTCGAGTTCACGCGCCAGATACGCAGTATTTT. Its translation: CASSLGPRGLRVHAPDTQYF.

The V and J genes are TRBV7-9 and TRBJ2-5, with D unclear. V lost 5 bases to trimming and J lost 4 bases, with 11 bases between them. The CDR3 consists of 13 residues. The germline V gene has CDR1 SEHNR and CDR2 FQNEAQ (reference sequence). The CDR3 reads CASSRDIPETQYF. The DNA for the CDR3 is TGTGCCAGCAGCCGTGACATCCCAGAGACCCAGTACTTC.

This clonotype was found a few times. This chain connects TRBV5-6 to TRBJ2-7; D perhaps matches TRBD1 (6 bases). Germline V gene data show CDR1 as SGHDT and CDR2 as YYEEEE. Trimming pared 0 bases from V and 5 bases from J, leaving 15 bases between. The length of the CDR3 is 15 residues. The CDR3 coding sequence is TGTGCCAGCAGCTTGGTTCGTTTACAGGGCGACGAGCAGTACTTC. Its translation: CASSLVRLQGDEQYF.

The genes are TRBV25-1 and TRBJ2-1; 8 nucleotides agree with TRBD2. Germline V gene data show CDR1 as MGHDK and CDR2 as SYGVNS. The CDR3 has 15 residues. V trimming: 3 bases; J trimming: 4 bases; junction bases outside the gene matches: 5. This CDR3 is CASSDGGRPYNEQFF. The CDR3 nucleotides are TGTGCCAGCAGTGATGGCGGGAGGCCATACAATGAGCAGTTCTTC.

This clonotype has only one observation. This chain links TRBV4-1 with TRBJ2-3, with 10 bases fitting TRBD1. Trimming at V came to 2 bases and at J to 0 bases, leaving 11 bases not matched to a gene. There are 19 residues in the CDR3. Germline CDR1 reads MGHRA; CDR2 reads YSYEKL. This CDR3 reads CASSQSRDRGSSSTDTQYF. The CDR3 coding sequence is TGCGCCAGCAGCCAAAGTCGGGACAGGGGCTCCTCTAGCACAGATACGCAGTATTTT.

V is TRBV18 and J is TRBJ2-4; D uncertain. The J call is doubtful: the DNA matches TRBJ2-7 better. CDR1 KGHSH and CDR2 LQKENI come from the germline V gene. This CDR3 is built from 14 residues. CDR3 nucleotide sequence: TGTGCCACCAACACCCAAAAAGGGTTCCACGAGCAGTACTTC. Amino acids: CATNTQKGFHEQYF.

This clonotype was counted only a few times. This rearrangement joins TRBV11-2 to TRBJ2-7; no firm D call. The CDR3 has 16 residues. From germline, CDR1 is SGHAT and CDR2 FQNNGV. With 5 bases removed from V and 7 bases from J, the gap between germline ends came to 24 bases. CDR3 nucleotide sequence: TGTGCCAGCAGCCCAGAGACATTCCGATTCGGTTTGGAGCAGTACTTC. Its translation is CASSPETFRFGLEQYF.

This clonotype has just a few counts. CDR3 in DNA: TGTGCCAGCAGTGAATTTGGTTCATCGGGGGAGCAGTACTTC. It yields the protein CASSEFGSSGEQYF. The chain recombines TRBV25-1 with TRBJ2-7; the D gene is possibly TRBD2 (5 bases). Germline CDR1 reads MGHDK; CDR2 reads SYGVNS. CDR3 length: 14 residues. V lost 1 base and J lost 7, with 14 bases in between.

J is TRBJ2-1 and V is TRBV7-9; TRBD2 aligns across 8 bases. The CDR3 runs to 16 residues. The germline CDR1 and CDR2 sequences are SEHNR and FQNEAQ (reference sequence). The J segment lost 2 bases and the V segment lost 4 bases, leaving 7 bases of the junction unmatched. The CDR3 loop reads CASSSTSGKTYNEQFF. CDR3 coding DNA: TGTGCCAGCAGCTCTACTAGCGGAAAAACCTACAATGAGCAGTTCTTC. The entire variable domain, with the rest obtained from reference TRBV7-9 and TRBJ2-1, is as follows: DTGVSQNPRHKITKRGQNVTFRCDPISEHNRLYWYRQTLGQGPEFLTYFQNEAQLEKSRLLSDRFSAERPKGSFSTLEIQRTEQGDSAMYLCASSSTSGKTYNEQFFGPGTRLTVL.

This chain links TRBV18 with TRBJ2-2; D unclear. Germline V gene sequence: CDR1 KGHSH, CDR2 LQKENI. The CDR3 is 13 residues long. Between the trimmed V and J ends, which lost 2 bases and 5 bases, there was a span of 6 bases. Here the CDR3 DNA reads TGTGCCAGCTCACCAATGACGACCGGGGAGCTGTTTTTT. Amino acid sequence: CASSPMTTGELFF.

This clonotype was seen only once. V usage is TRBV7-9 and J usage is TRBJ2-3; unclear D gene. Trimming cost V 9 bases and J 5 bases, with 9 bases left between them. CDR3 length equals 11 residues. Germline V gene data show CDR1 as SEHNR and CDR2 as FQNEAQ (reference sequence). CDR3 DNA: TGTGCCAGGGCCTGGGAAGATACGCAGTATTTT. It yields the protein CARAWEDTQYF.

Comment on this clonotype: A read error is possible here, since a much larger clone lies one base away. The chain has TRBV10-3 and TRBJ1-2; D not resolved. The CDR3 extends over 13 amino acids. CDR1 ENHRY and CDR2 SYGVKD come from the germline V gene. In DNA form, the CDR3 reads TGTGCCACCAGTGCGGACGGAGACTATGGCTACACCTTC. This gives the protein CATSADGDYGYTF.

The rearrangement uses TRBV4-2 and TRBJ2-1; TRBD2 agrees at 7 bases. The CDR3 runs to 15 residues. Germline V gene sequence: CDR1 LGHNA, CDR2 YNFKEQ. V gave up 0 bases and J gave up 5 bases; unmatched junction bases: 4. The CDR3 sequence is CASSQEGSGHNEQFF. DNA of the CDR3: TGTGCCAGCAGCCAAGAAGGTAGCGGGCACAATGAGCAGTTCTTC.

This clonotype was seen more than once but under ten times. V usage is TRBV12-3 or TRBV12-4 and J usage is TRBJ2-1; TRBD2 agrees at 8 bases. J gave up 4 bases and V 4 bases, and 3 bases lay outside the gene matches. The CDR3 is 14 amino acids. CDR3 region: CASSSSGRYNEQFF. DNA of the CDR3: TGTGCCAGCAGTTCTAGCGGGCGTTACAATGAGCAGTTCTTC.

The rearrangement uses TRBV27 and TRBJ2-3, with D possibly TRBD1 on 5 matching bases. Trimming stripped 7 bases from V and 5 bases from J, with 13 bases between. The CDR3 contains 13 residues. Germline V gene lookup returns CDR1 MNHEY and CDR2 SMNVEV (reference sequence). CDR3 protein: CASKVQGGDTQYF. The CDR3 region has the DNA TGTGCCAGCAAGGTCCAGGGCGGAGATACGCAGTATTTT.

This clonotype is a singleton in its sample. The chain couples TRBV4-2 to TRBJ1-1; 7 nucleotides align to TRBD1. CDR1 and CDR2 from the germline V gene are LGHNA and YNFKEQ. The CDR3 has 15 residues. The ends lost 4 bases at V and 3 bases at J; junction bases unmatched: 8. The CDR3 DNA is TGTGCCAGCAGCCGGGAACAGGGGAGAGACACTGAAGCTTTCTTT. Translating it yields CASSREQGRDTEAFF.

This clonotype was counted only a few times. The chain is built from TRBV4-1 and TRBJ2-7; D tentatively fits TRBD1 or TRBD2 (6 bases each). V dropped 1 base and J dropped 3 bases, with 13 bases sitting between them. Germline lookup yields CDR1 MGHRA and CDR2 YSYEKL. CDR3 length: 15 residues. CDR3 sequence: CASSQVPGALYEQYF. As DNA, the CDR3 is TGCGCCAGCAGCCAAGTGCCGGGGGCTCTCTACGAGCAGTACTTC.